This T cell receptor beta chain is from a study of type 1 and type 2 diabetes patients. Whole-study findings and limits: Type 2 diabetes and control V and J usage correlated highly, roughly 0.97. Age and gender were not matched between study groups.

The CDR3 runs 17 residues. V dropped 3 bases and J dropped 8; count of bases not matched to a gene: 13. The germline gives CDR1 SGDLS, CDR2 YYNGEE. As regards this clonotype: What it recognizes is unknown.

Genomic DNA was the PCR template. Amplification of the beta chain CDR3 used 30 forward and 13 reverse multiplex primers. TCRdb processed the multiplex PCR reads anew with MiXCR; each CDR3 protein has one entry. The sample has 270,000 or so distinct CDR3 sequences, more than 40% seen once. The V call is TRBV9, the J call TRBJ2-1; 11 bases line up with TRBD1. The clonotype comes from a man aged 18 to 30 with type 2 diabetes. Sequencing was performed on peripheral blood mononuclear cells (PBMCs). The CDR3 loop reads CASSETTGTGGGYEQFF. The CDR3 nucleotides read TGTGCCAGCAGCGAAACGACCGGGACAGGGGGAGGCTATGAGCAGTTCTTC.